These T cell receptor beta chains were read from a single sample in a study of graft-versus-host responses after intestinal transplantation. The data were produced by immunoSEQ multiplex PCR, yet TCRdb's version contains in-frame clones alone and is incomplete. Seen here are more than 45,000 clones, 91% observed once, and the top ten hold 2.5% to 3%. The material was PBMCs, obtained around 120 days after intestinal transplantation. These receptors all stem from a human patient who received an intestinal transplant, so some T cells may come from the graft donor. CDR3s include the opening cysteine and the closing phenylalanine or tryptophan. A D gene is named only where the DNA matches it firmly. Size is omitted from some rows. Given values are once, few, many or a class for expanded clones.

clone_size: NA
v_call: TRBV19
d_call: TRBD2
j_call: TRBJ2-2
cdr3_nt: TGTGCCAGTAGTGCGGGACTAGGAGGGATGACCGGGGAGCTGTTTTTT
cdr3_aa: CASSAGLGGMTGELFF

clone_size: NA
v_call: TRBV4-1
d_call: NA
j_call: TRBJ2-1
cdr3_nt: TGCGCCAGCAGCCAAGATCCCCAGGGGAGAATTTACAATGAGCAGTTCTTC
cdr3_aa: CASSQDPQGRIYNEQFF

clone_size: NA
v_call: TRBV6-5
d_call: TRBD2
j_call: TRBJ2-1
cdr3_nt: TGTGCCAGCAGGGGGAGCGGGGGCCTGGATGAGCAGTTCTTC
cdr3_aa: CASRGSGGLDEQFF

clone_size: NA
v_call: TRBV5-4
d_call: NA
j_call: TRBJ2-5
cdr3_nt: TGTGCCAGCAGCTTGTCGGTTCAAGAGACCCAGTACTTC
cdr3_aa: CASSLSVQETQYF

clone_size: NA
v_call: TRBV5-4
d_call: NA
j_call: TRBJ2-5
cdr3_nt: TGTGCCAGCAGCTTGGAGTGGGGCCAAGAGACCCAGTACTTC
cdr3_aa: CASSLEWGQETQYF

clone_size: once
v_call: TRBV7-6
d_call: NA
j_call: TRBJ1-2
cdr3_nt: TGTGCCAGCAGCCTAGGCCACAACTATGGCTACACCTTC
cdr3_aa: CASSLGHNYGYTF

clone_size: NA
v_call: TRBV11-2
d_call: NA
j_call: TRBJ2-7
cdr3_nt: TGTGCCAGCAGCTTCCTCGGGGGTACGGGCTACGAGCAGTACTTC
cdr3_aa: CASSFLGGTGYEQYF

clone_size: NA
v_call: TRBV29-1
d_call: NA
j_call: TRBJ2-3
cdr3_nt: TGCAGCGTTGAGCGGGGAGCAGATACGCAGTATTTT
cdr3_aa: CSVERGADTQYF

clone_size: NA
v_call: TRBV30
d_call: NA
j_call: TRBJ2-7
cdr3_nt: TGTGCCTGGAGCGCCGGGACTCTCGCCTCCTACGAGCAGTACTTC
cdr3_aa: CAWSAGTLASYEQYF

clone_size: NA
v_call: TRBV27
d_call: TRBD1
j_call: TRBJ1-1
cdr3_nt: TGTGCCAGCAGCCGGGACAGTACCTTAGGCACCGAAGCTTTCTTT
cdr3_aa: CASSRDSTLGTEAFF

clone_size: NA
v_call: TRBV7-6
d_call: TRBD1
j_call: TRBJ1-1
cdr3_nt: TGTGCCAGCAGTCAAAGCCGGGACAGGGAGTTTGGTGAAGCTTTCTTT
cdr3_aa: CASSQSRDREFGEAFF

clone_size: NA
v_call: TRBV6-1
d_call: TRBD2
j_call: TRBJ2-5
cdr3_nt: TGTGCCAGCAGCCCCGGGACTAGCGGGAGGGAGACCCAGTACTTC
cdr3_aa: CASSPGTSGRETQYF

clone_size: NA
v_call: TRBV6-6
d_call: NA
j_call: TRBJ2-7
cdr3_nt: TGTGCCAGCAGTTACCCCGACAGAATCTCCTACGAGCAGTACTTC
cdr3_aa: CASSYPDRISYEQYF

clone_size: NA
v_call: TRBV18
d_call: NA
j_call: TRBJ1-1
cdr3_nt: TGTGCCAGCTCACCCCCGGGGAGGAGATGGACTGAAGCTTTCTTT
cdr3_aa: CASSPPGRRWTEAFF

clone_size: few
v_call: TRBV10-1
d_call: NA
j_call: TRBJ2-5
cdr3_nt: TGCGCCAGCAGGGAAGAAGAGACCCAGTACTTC
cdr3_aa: CASREEETQYF

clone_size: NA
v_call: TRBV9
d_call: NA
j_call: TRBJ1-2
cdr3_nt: TGTGCCAGCAGCGTAGACGGCCTTTATGGCTACACCTTC
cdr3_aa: CASSVDGLYGYTF

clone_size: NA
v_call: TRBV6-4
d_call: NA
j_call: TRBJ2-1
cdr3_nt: TGTGCCATCTGGAGAGGGGCAGGGGAGCAGTTCTTC
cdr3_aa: CAIWRGAGEQFF

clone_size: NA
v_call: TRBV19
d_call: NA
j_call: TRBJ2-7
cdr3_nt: TGTGCCAGTAGTACGCAGGGATCCTACGAGCAGTACTTC
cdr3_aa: CASSTQGSYEQYF